This T cell receptor beta chain was captured by sequencing in a study of CD8 T cells in Susac syndrome (dated by TCRdb to about 2019). Study-wide context: Among the Susac syndrome patients who were sequenced, clinically active disease was present in six and clinical remission was observed in eight. Susac syndrome patients were therapy-naive, on corticosteroids (some also receiving IVIg), or on IVIg alone at blood withdrawal. Repertoire sequencing was used to test whether CD8+ T cell activation and differentiation in Susac syndrome was antigen driven. CD8+ T cell repertoire clonality was compared between eleven to twelve healthy donors, approximately 14 Susac syndrome patients and 15 multiple sclerosis patients. What the authors observed across the whole study: Looking at Susac-specific public clones, the researchers identified 15 to 20 in the total CD8+ repertoire and five in the CD8+ TEMRA repertoire. The TCR sequencing and HLA analysis was acknowledged to have included a relatively small number of individuals. CD8+ repertoires in Susac syndrome showed clonal expansion, which was highest in CD8+ TEMRA cells and was greater in clinically active patients than in remitting patients.

Peripheral blood CD8+ and CD4+ T cells from healthy donors, Susac syndrome patients and multiple sclerosis patients were profiled by high-throughput TCR beta sequencing. The Susac syndrome patients fulfilled recently defined diagnostic criteria for either definite or probable disease. Bulk CD8+ and CD4+ T cells were purified magnetically by negative isolation, whereas CD8+ TEMRA cells were enriched by FACS. Blood was collected in EDTA tubes and processed within 24 hours, with PBMCs isolated through density gradient centrifugation. PBMCs destined for TCR sequencing were cryopreserved in liquid nitrogen and later thawed in a 37 °C water bath. Purity of sorted or isolated CD4+, CD8+ and CD8+ TEMRA cells was at least 90%. From cysteine to phenylalanine, the CDR3 is 14 amino acids long. This entry keeps only the CDR3 DNA: 42 bases, framed from base 1. In the germline V gene, CDR1 corresponds to SGHAT and CDR2 to FQNNGV. Trimming accounts for 7 bases at V and 7 bases at J, while the number of junction bases matched to no gene is 10.

RNA was extracted using the RNeasy kit, and about 0.45 to 1 ug of the RNA was reverse transcribed with random hexamers. The immunoSEQ multiplex PCR assay, covering 54 Vbeta and 13 Jbeta segments, was used to amplify TCR beta CDR3 regions. To correct PCR amplification bias, a synthetic template baseline was used for both primer optimization and computational correction. As for how the authors treated the data: Reads were assigned to V, D and J genes according to IMGT and analyzed in immunoSEQ Analyzer, with only productive sequences retained. To calculate clonality, Shannon entropy was normalized by log2 of the number of productive unique sequences and then subtracted from one. For each patient and control, public and private clones were evaluated among the 100 most prevalent clones. Susac-specific clones were defined as absent from healthy and MS cohorts, roughly 1,100 published viral clones and other ImmuneACCESS disease sequences. The public reads were run again by TCRdb, first through fastp at Q25 and then through MiXCR, and only productive beta chains were kept. Entries that share a CDR3 protein sequence are merged under the most common genes and DNA. The V and J calls reflect TCRdb's pipeline rather than the authors' work. The sample profile shows about 130,000 distinct CDR3 sequences; about 93% of them were found once. Jointly, the top ten make up around 0.2% of the sample.

To note about this clonotype: Its antigen target is currently unknown. It has no much larger one-base neighbor in the sample; base qualities were not kept.

The TCR sequence derives from a human donor with Susac syndrome. The V and J genes are TRBV11-2 and TRBJ2-7, with 10 bases aligning to TRBD2. The sequenced sample was CD8+ T cells from PBMCs. The DNA sequence follows: TGTGCCAGCAATCCTAGCGGGGGCCTCTTAGAGCAGTACTTC. It codes for CASNPSGGLLEQYF.